This T cell receptor beta chain was documented in a study of human T cells and chemical hapten exposure. Looking at the study overall: Sensitization employed 2% DPC on about 2 cm by about 2 cm of upper inner arm skin.

This clonotype was seen a few times. Time point in this sample: pre-sensitization, week 0. Described treatment: therapeutic diphenylcyclopropenone sensitization with weekly scalp DPC. The authors extracted total RNA from unfractionated whole blood. Via MiXCR, TCRdb re-called the RACE reads, giving one row per CDR3 protein. The data contain roughly 34,000 distinct CDR3 sequences, 10% to 13% of them seen just once; the ten biggest clones take up 25% to 35%. V shed 2 bases and J shed 2 bases, with 10 bases lying between them. The CDR3 spans 14 residues. Germline CDR1 reads SGHTA; CDR2 reads FQGNSA. The sequencing here drew on whole blood, taken in connection with sensitization to the hapten diphenylcyclopropenone (DPC). The TCR was taken from a man aged 50 to 59 with alopecia areata. Some clones in this sample may be carry-over from other donors' samples. The V gene is TRBV7-2, the J gene TRBJ2-7; D is perhaps TRBD2 (5 bases). CDR3 in DNA: TGTGCCAGCAGCTTACTTGAGGGAACCTACGAGCAGTACTTC. Protein sequence: CASSLLEGTYEQYF.